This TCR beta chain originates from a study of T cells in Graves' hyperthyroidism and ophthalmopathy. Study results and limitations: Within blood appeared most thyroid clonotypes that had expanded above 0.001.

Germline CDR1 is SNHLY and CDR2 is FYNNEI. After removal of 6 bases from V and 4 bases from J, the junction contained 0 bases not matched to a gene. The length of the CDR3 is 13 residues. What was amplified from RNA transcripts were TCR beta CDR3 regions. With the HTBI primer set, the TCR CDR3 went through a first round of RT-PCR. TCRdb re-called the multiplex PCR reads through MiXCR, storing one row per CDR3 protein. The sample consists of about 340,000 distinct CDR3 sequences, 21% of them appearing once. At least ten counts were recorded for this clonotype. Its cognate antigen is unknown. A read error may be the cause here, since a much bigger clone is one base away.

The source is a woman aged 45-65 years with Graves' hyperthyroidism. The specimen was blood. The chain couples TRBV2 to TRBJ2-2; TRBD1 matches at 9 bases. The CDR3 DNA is TGTGCCAGCAGGGGACAGGGCACCGGGGAGCTGTTTTTT. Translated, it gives CASRGQGTGELFF.